The source of this TCR beta chain is a study of T cells after yellow fever vaccination. Study results and caveats: Clonotypes appearing in both CD4 and CD8 compartments existed, and their share was small. Secondary responses were weaker yet peaked faster, day 5 versus 15.

The germline V gene has CDR1 LNHDA and CDR2 SQIVND (reference sequence). The V and J ends lost 6 bases and 8 bases respectively, with 16 bases between them. This CDR3 spans 14 amino acids. With respect to this clonotype: Its antigen remains unidentified.

Making TCR cDNA involved 5'RACE template switching, which added UMIs and a universal primer site. MiXCR, applied by TCRdb to the 5' RACE reads, yields one record per CDR3 protein. The sample consists of 280,000 or so distinct CDR3 sequences, around 9.3% of them appearing once. V gene TRBV19 combines with J gene TRBJ1-4; D gene uncertain. This receptor was taken from a man between 18 and 35 years old who received the YFV17D yellow fever vaccine. The sequences come from CD4+ T cells sorted from PBMCs, collected 5 days after the yellow fever booster vaccination. CDR3 in amino acids: CASRKVASGEKLFF. CDR3 coding DNA: TGTGCCAGTAGAAAAGTGGCCAGCGGAGAAAAACTGTTTTTT. The whole variable domain, remainder taken from reference TRBV19 and TRBJ1-4, is DGGITQSPKYLFRKEGQNVTLSCEQNLNHDAMYWYRQDPGQGLRLIYYSQIVNDFQKGDIAEGYSVSREKKESFPLTVTSAQKNPTAFYLCASRKVASGEKLFFGSGTQLSVL.